This T cell receptor (beta chain) was obtained from a study of OX40 agonist ivuxolimab in advanced cancers. Turning to the study itself: In this trial design, patients received ivuxolimab intravenously at 0.01 to 10 mg/kg every 2 weeks. Hepatocellular carcinoma, melanoma, renal cell or head and neck cancer affected the dose-escalation patients.

TCRdb's table, derived via immunoSEQ multiplex PCR, lists solely in-frame clones and lacks some. The data hold around 40,000 clones, with about four fifths observed a single time. Study outcomes and limitations: Fewer expanded clones were found on average in CD4+ than in CD8+ T cells.

In regard to this clone: Its target is not known.

Trimming cost V 6 bases and J 3 bases, with 15 bases left between them. The germline gives CDR1 WSHSY, CDR2 SAAADI. This CDR3 region has 14 residues. Autoimmune disease history or systemic immunosuppression led to patient exclusion. The rearrangement joins TRBV10-2 to TRBJ2-7; D is perhaps TRBD2 (5 bases). Sequencing used CD4+ or CD8+ T cells sorted from blood, obtained in a trial of the OX40 agonist ivuxolimab. The sequence was obtained from an adult with an advanced solid tumor such as melanoma, head and neck, liver or kidney cancer. In DNA form, the CDR3 reads TGCGCCAGCAGGCCGGGGATGACGGACTACGAGCAGTACTTC. As protein: CASRPGMTDYEQYF.